What follows are 26 T cell receptor beta chains derived from one specimen sequenced in a study of cytomegalovirus exposure and HLA in healthy donors. With 60 Vbeta and 13 Jbeta primers, the PCR was carried out. Sequenced by immunoSEQ multiplex PCR; TCRdb stores in-frame clones only, minus some. The sample has 150,000 to 200,000 clones; under 80% are singletons. Sequencing was carried out using PBMCs. Receptors originate from a woman between 45 and 65 years old in good health and CMV-seropositive.

The J gene is TRBJ2-3, the V gene TRBV30; no reliable D call. The ends were cut back, 4 bases at V and 2 bases at J, with 4 bases in the middle. The CDR3 is 11 amino acids. CDR1 is GTSNPN and CDR2 is SVGIG in the germline V gene (reference sequence). The CDR3 DNA reads TGTGCCTGGACAGACACAGATACGCAGTATTTT. The encoded protein is CAWTDTDTQYF.

The chain recombines TRBV7-9 with TRBJ2-5; no clear D gene. Per the germline V gene, CDR1 is SEHNR and CDR2 is FQNEAQ (reference sequence). This CDR3 is 13 amino acids long. V was cut by 4 bases and J by 4 bases, with 10 bases left in between. CDR3 sequence (DNA): TGTGCCAGCAGCTCCTGGCGGAGAGAGACCCAGTACTTC. Residues: CASSSWRRETQYF.

This CDR3 is CASSYKSSGNTIYF. The CDR3 coding sequence is TGTGCCAGCAGTTACAAGAGCTCTGGAAACACCATATATTTT. The chain carries TRBV6-5 and TRBJ1-3; no reliable D call. V dropped 2 bases and J dropped 0 bases, with 5 bases sitting between them. This CDR3 region has 14 residues. Germline V gives CDR1 MNHEY, CDR2 SVGAGI.

The chain employs TRBV6-1 and TRBJ2-4, with D perhaps matching TRBD2 (6 bases). Germline V gene lookup returns CDR1 MNHNS and CDR2 SASEGT. Trimming removed 9 bases at V and 1 base at J, with 13 bases between. The CDR3 spans 14 residues. The CDR3 coding sequence is TGTGCCAGTACCGCCGGAGGGGCCAAAAACATTCAGTACTTC. The encoded protein is CASTAGGAKNIQYF.

The V call is TRBV15, the J call TRBJ2-7; TRBD1 is a possible D gene (6 bases). Trimming left V 0 bases short and J 6 bases short, with 15 bases between. The length of the CDR3 is 15 residues. In germline, CDR1 is LNHNV, CDR2 YYDKDF (reference sequence). The CDR3 loop reads CATSRDTGSKPEQYF. CDR3 bases: TGTGCCACCAGCAGAGATACAGGGAGTAAACCCGAGCAGTACTTC.

In DNA, the CDR3 is TGTGCCAGTAGGGGGACAGGGGGGCCCGGGCCCCAGCATTTT. Translation: CASRGTGGPGPQHF. The chain recombines TRBV19 with TRBJ1-5; 11 bases are shared with TRBD1. Germline CDR1 and CDR2: LNHDA and SQIVND (reference sequence). Trimming at V came to 6 bases and at J to 9 bases, leaving 7 bases not matched to a gene. This CDR3 spans 14 amino acids. The full variable domain, its missing parts supplied by reference TRBV19 and TRBJ1-5, is DGGITQSPKYLFRKEGQNVTLSCEQNLNHDAMYWYRQDPGQGLRLIYYSQIVNDFQKGDIAEGYSVSREKKESFPLTVTSAQKNPTAFYLCASRGTGGPGPQHFGDGTRLSIL.

The rearrangement joins TRBV7-9 to TRBJ1-5; TRBD1 matches 11 bases. After removal of 2 bases from V and 6 bases from J, the junction contained 6 bases not matched to a gene. Looked up from germline, CDR1 is SEHNR and CDR2 is FQNEAQ (reference sequence). CDR3 size: 16 residues. CDR3 loop: CASSLSGTGGVQPQHF. The CDR3 DNA reads TGTGCCAGCAGCTTATCCGGGACAGGGGGTGTTCAGCCCCAGCATTTT. Supplemented by reference TRBV7-9 and TRBJ1-5, the full variable domain reads DTGVSQNPRHKITKRGQNVTFRCDPISEHNRLYWYRQTLGQGPEFLTYFQNEAQLEKSRLLSDRFSAERPKGSFSTLEIQRTEQGDSAMYLCASSLSGTGGVQPQHFGDGTRLSIL.

CDR3 loop: CASSLEQGVYEQYF. The CDR3 DNA sequence: TGTGCCAGCAGCTTGGAACAGGGAGTCTACGAGCAGTACTTC. The rearrangement joins TRBV5-4 to TRBJ2-7; possible D gene TRBD1, 6 bases. The ends were cut back, 0 bases at V and 3 bases at J, with 10 bases in the middle. The CDR3 is 14 amino acids. CDR1 and CDR2 (germline): SGHNT, YYREEE (reference sequence).

V gene TRBV7-3 combines with J gene TRBJ1-2, with D possibly matching TRBD1 (6 bases). Germline V lookup: CDR1 SGHTA, CDR2 FQGTGA. The CDR3 runs to 17 residues. Deletions cut 0 bases from V and 4 bases from J, with 18 bases between. CDR3 region: CASSLTTAGDIRYGYTF. The DNA for the CDR3 is TGTGCCAGCAGCTTAACTACGGCAGGGGATATACGCTATGGCTACACCTTC.

This clone is a singleton in its sample. The chain carries TRBV30 and TRBJ2-2; D is perhaps TRBD1 (5 bases). Trimming took 0 bases from V and 5 from J, leaving 7 bases between them. This CDR3 spans 13 amino acids. CDR1 is GTSNPN and CDR2 is SVGIG in the germline V gene (reference sequence). CDR3 protein: CAWSVGATGELFF. DNA for the CDR3: TGTGCCTGGAGTGTAGGGGCTACCGGGGAGCTGTTTTTT.

This chain connects TRBV15 to TRBJ1-1, with D maybe TRBD1 (6 bases). Germline V gene sequence: CDR1 LNHNV, CDR2 YYDKDF (reference sequence). The CDR3 contains 15 residues. The V end lost 0 bases, the J end lost 0 bases, and 8 bases lay between the germline ends. As DNA, the CDR3 is TGTGCCACCAGCAGAGACAGGGGCCTGAACACTGAAGCTTTCTTT. This sequence encodes CATSRDRGLNTEAFF.

The chain uses TRBV6-6 and TRBJ2-1; 8 bases match TRBD1. CDR3 length equals 15 residues. CDR1 is MNHNY, CDR2 SVGAGI, per germline (reference sequence). V was clipped by 6 bases and J by 7 bases; unmatched bases: 11. This CDR3 is CASSQGQGIRNEQFF. The CDR3 coding sequence is TGTGCCAGCAGCCAAGGACAGGGAATCCGGAATGAGCAGTTCTTC.

The V and J genes are TRBV11-1 and TRBJ1-1; maybe TRBD1 (6 bases). Germline-derived CDR1 and CDR2 are SGHAT and FQDESV (reference sequence). Trimming pared 1 base from V and 1 base from J, leaving 13 bases between. CDR3 length equals 16 residues. CDR3 sequence (DNA): TGTGCCAGCAGCTTAGGGCGTTGGGGGCAGAACACTGAAGCTTTCTTT. Translating it yields CASSLGRWGQNTEAFF.

This sequence joins TRBV19 and TRBJ1-1, with 11 bases aligning to TRBD1. The CDR3 consists of 16 residues. The germline V gene has CDR1 LNHDA and CDR2 SQIVND (reference sequence). The V segment lost 9 bases and the J segment 5 bases; nucleotides outside the gene matches: 14. The CDR3 sequence: CASLLGQGARGTEAFF. In nucleotides, the CDR3 is TGTGCCAGCCTTTTAGGACAGGGGGCCCGCGGGACTGAAGCTTTCTTT.

This chain connects TRBV7-9 to TRBJ1-4; no clear D gene. This CDR3 is 17 amino acids long. Per germline, CDR1 SEHNR and CDR2 FQNEAQ (reference sequence). The ends were cut back, 4 bases at V and 3 bases at J, with 18 bases in the middle. DNA of the CDR3: TGTGCCAGCAGCTACTCACATAACGGGAAGGCTAATGAAAAACTGTTTTTT. Its protein product is CASSYSHNGKANEKLFF.

The chain links TRBV6-1 to TRBJ2-7; D might be TRBD1 (6 bases). The CDR3 is made up of 13 amino acids. V was cut by 5 bases and J by 5 bases, with 13 bases left in between. CDR1 MNHNS and CDR2 SASEGT come from the germline V gene. The CDR3 loop reads CASSWDTKDEQYF. CDR3 nucleotides: TGTGCCAGCAGTTGGGACACCAAAGACGAGCAGTACTTC.

This clone was observed a handful of times. The chain recombines TRBV4-1 with TRBJ2-1; D call uncertain. CDR1 and CDR2 from the germline V gene are MGHRA and YSYEKL. V dropped 2 bases and J dropped 6 bases, with 8 bases sitting between them. The CDR3 has 13 amino acids. Written as DNA, the CDR3 is TGCGCCAGCAGCCAACCTAGTCGCAATGAGCAGTTCTTC. It translates to CASSQPSRNEQFF.

The rearrangement uses TRBV6-1 and TRBJ2-5; 7 positions match TRBD2. CDR3 length equals 16 residues. Germline-derived CDR1 and CDR2 are MNHNS and SASEGT. J gave up 9 bases and V 2 bases, and 15 bases lay outside the gene matches. CDR3 coding DNA: TGTGCCAGCAGTGAAAGAGGGCTAGCGGCACGAAGTGCCCAGTACTTC. Protein: CASSERGLAARSAQYF.

The chain combines TRBV5-4 with TRBJ2-1; 11 bases map to TRBD2. J was trimmed by 0 bases and V by 4 bases; bases with no gene match: 6. The CDR3 totals 17 residues. CDR1 is SGHNT and CDR2 is YYREEE in the germline V gene (reference sequence). The CDR3 loop is CASSLRTSGHSYNEQFF. CDR3 bases: TGTGCCAGCAGCCTCCGGACTAGCGGGCACTCCTACAATGAGCAGTTCTTC.

The gene calls are TRBV4-1 and TRBJ2-1; D is perhaps TRBD1 (6 bases). Germline values: CDR1 MGHRA, CDR2 YSYEKL. This CDR3 has 15 residues. The ends were cut back, 3 bases at V and 7 bases at J, with 16 bases in the middle. The CDR3 reads CASSQALWGRNEQFF. The CDR3 DNA follows: TGCGCCAGCAGCCAGGCTCTGTGGGGGCGGAATGAGCAGTTCTTC.

The genes are TRBV30 and TRBJ1-1; 7 nucleotides align to TRBD1. J lost 5 bases, V lost 3 bases, and 12 bases had no gene match. CDR3 length equals 15 residues. Germline loops: CDR1 GTSNPN, CDR2 SVGIG (reference sequence). CDR3 loop: CAWRSFGQVGTEAFF. For the CDR3, the DNA is TGTGCCTGGAGGTCTTTTGGACAGGTTGGGACTGAAGCTTTCTTT.

The J gene is TRBJ1-1, the V gene TRBV28, with TRBD1 as a possible D gene (6 bases). Trimming took off 2 bases at V and 1 base at J, with 8 bases between the two ends. CDR3 length: 14 residues. Germline V gene data show CDR1 as MDHEN and CDR2 as SYDVKM. The DNA of the CDR3 is TGTGCCAGCAGTTTAGAGGACAGGAACACTGAAGCTTTCTTT. Translated: CASSLEDRNTEAFF.

V and J are TRBV19 and TRBJ2-1; 12 bases line up with TRBD2. The germline CDR1 and CDR2 sequences are LNHDA and SQIVND (reference sequence). Trimming at V came to 2 bases and at J to 5 bases, leaving 4 bases not matched to a gene. The CDR3 runs 16 residues. The CDR3 nucleotides are TGTGCCAGTAGTATACTAGCGGGGGGGCAGAACAATGAGCAGTTCTTC. Translation: CASSILAGGQNNEQFF.

This chain connects TRBV18 to TRBJ1-6; 7 bases are a match to TRBD1. V gave up 6 bases and J gave up 0 bases; unmatched junction bases: 5. Germline V lookup: CDR1 KGHSH, CDR2 LQKENI. The CDR3 is made up of 16 amino acids. Here the CDR3 DNA reads TGTGCCAGCTCGTGGACAGGCAACTCCTATAATTCACCCCTCCACTTT. Its protein product is CASSWTGNSYNSPLHF.

The chain recombines TRBV10-3 with TRBJ1-5; 9 bases fit TRBD1. Per the germline V gene, CDR1 is ENHRY and CDR2 is SYGVKD. V was clipped by 3 bases and J by 4 bases; unmatched bases: 7. There are 16 residues in the CDR3. This CDR3 reads CAISDRDRVSNQPQHF. CDR3 nucleotide sequence: TGTGCCATCAGTGACCGGGACAGGGTTAGTAATCAGCCCCAGCATTTT.

The chain uses TRBV7-3 and TRBJ2-5, with TRBD1 matching 7 bases. The J call may not be correct, given that the DNA end is closer to TRBJ2-7. Germline values: CDR1 SGHTA, CDR2 FQGTGA. The CDR3 runs to 14 residues. The CDR3 loop is CASSLTGQWGEQYF. The CDR3 DNA is TGTGCCAGCAGCTTAACGGGACAGTGGGGCGAGCAGTACTTC.